The 13 T cell receptor beta chains listed next were all sequenced from one sample in a study of graft-versus-host responses after intestinal transplantation. The table came from immunoSEQ multiplex PCR; TCRdb's copy has only in-frame clones and leaves some out. The sample holds tens of thousands of clones, about 93% seen once. Sequenced here: PBMCs, sampled approximately 740 days after a first intestinal transplant, on the day of a second. The source of these receptors is a human patient who received an intestinal transplant, so some T cells may come from the graft donor.

This chain joins TRBV6-5 and TRBJ1-2; a possible D gene is TRBD1 (5 bases). The germline V and J ends were trimmed by 5 bases and 5 bases, with 9 bases remaining between them. Germline V gene sequence: CDR1 MNHEY, CDR2 SVGAGI. The CDR3 length is 12 residues. CDR3 sequence (DNA): TGTGCCAGCAGTGAGGGGCCTTATGGCTACACCTTC. Residues: CASSEGPYGYTF.

J is TRBJ2-7 and V is TRBV2, with 11 bases that match TRBD1. This CDR3 region has 16 residues. V was pared by 5 bases and J by 2 bases, with 8 bases of the junction left unmatched. Germline CDR1 reads SNHLY; CDR2 reads FYNNEI. In nucleotides, the CDR3 is TGTGCCAGCAGTAAGCCTCCGGGACAGGGGGCCTACGAGCAGTACTTC. It codes for CASSKPPGQGAYEQYF.

The chain couples TRBV23-1 to TRBJ2-5, with D unclear. TRBV23-1 is treated as an ORF (open reading frame) with a function not yet certain. Trimming left V 5 bases short and J 5 bases short, with 15 bases between. CDR3 length equals 14 residues. Here the CDR3 DNA reads TGCGCCAGCAGTTATGGGTCCGTCGGGGAGACCCAGTACTTC. This translates into CASSYGSVGETQYF.

This clone is categorized as large. The chain has TRBV6-4 and TRBJ2-3; the D gene could be TRBD1 or TRBD2 (5 bases each). Germline V lookup: CDR1 MRHNA, CDR2 SNTAGT. The CDR3 loop spans 13 amino acids. V lost 8 bases, J lost 3 bases, and 12 bases lay in between. Written as DNA, the CDR3 is TGTGCCAGCCGGGACGGCGAAACAGATACGCAGTATTTT. This codes for CASRDGETDTQYF.

Here the CDR3 DNA reads TGCGCCAGCAGCTTTCTGCCAAACCTCAATGAGCAGTTCTTC. Translation: CASSFLPNLNEQFF. J is TRBJ2-1 and V is TRBV5-1; no clear D. The ends were cut back, 2 bases at V and 6 bases at J, with 12 bases in the middle. The germline gives CDR1 SGHRS, CDR2 YFSETQ. The CDR3 consists of 14 residues.

Notes on this clone: Relative to the germline gene, one junction end is altered; a read error may explain this. In the same sample, other DNA sequences code for this CDR3. DNA of the CDR3: TGTGCCAGTAGCTTAGCGGGAGGGGACACCGGGGAGCTGTTTTTT. It yields the protein CASSLAGGDTGELFF. The chain joins TRBV7-3 to TRBJ2-2, with 11 nucleotides matching TRBD2. The CDR3 sequence is 15 residues long. Germline V CDR1 and CDR2: SGHTA, FQGTGA.

The chain uses TRBV28 and TRBJ2-7; D not certain. Germline V CDR1 and CDR2: MDHEN, SYDVKM. CDR3 length: 11 residues. The V end lost 0 bases, the J end lost 6 bases, and 3 bases lay between the germline ends. This CDR3 reads CASSLWSEQYF. DNA for the CDR3: TGTGCCAGCAGTTTATGGTCCGAGCAGTACTTC.

The CDR3 protein is CASSPWARRGTDTQYF. CDR3 sequence (DNA): TGTGCCAGCAGCCCCTGGGCCCGAAGGGGAACAGATACGCAGTATTTT. The chain employs TRBV14 and TRBJ2-3, with D tentatively TRBD1 (5 bases). In germline, CDR1 is SGHDN, CDR2 FVKESK. The CDR3 is 16 residues long. V lost 4 bases and J lost 3, with 17 bases in between.

V and J are TRBV7-2 and TRBJ1-4, with 7 bases lining up with TRBD1. This CDR3 region has 14 residues. Germline CDR1 SGHTA, CDR2 FQGNSA. The V and J ends lost 1 base and 4 bases, in that order; junction bases with no gene match: 0. The chain's CDR3 is CASSLDRGNEKLFF. In nucleotides, the CDR3 is TGTGCCAGCAGCTTAGACAGGGGTAATGAAAAACTGTTTTTT.

This chain joins TRBV5-1 and TRBJ2-7; D gene ambiguous. The CDR3 is 15 amino acids. V lost 1 base and J 0 bases, leaving 11 bases between the germline ends. In germline, CDR1 is SGHRS, CDR2 YFSETQ. CDR3 loop: CASSLSGSPSYEQYF. CDR3 coding DNA: TGCGCCAGCAGCTTGTCCGGGTCCCCCTCCTACGAGCAGTACTTC.

The V call is TRBV11-2, the J call TRBJ1-6; no reliable D call. Trimming pared 5 bases from V and 0 bases from J, leaving 11 bases between. Germline assignment: CDR1 SGHAT and CDR2 FQNNGV. This CDR3 is 16 amino acids long. The CDR3 nucleotides are TGTGCCAGCAGCATGGACCGACGCTCCTATAATTCACCCCTCCACTTT. Amino acid sequence: CASSMDRRSYNSPLHF.

The chain uses TRBV13 and TRBJ2-7; 10 positions agree with TRBD2. After removal of 5 bases from V and 5 bases from J, the junction contained 3 bases not matched to a gene. The germline V gene encodes CDR1 PRHDT and CDR2 FYEKMQ (reference sequence). The CDR3 runs to 13 residues. The CDR3, as DNA: TGTGCCAGCAGCCCCCTAGCGGGAGACGAGCAGTACTTC. This gives the protein CASSPLAGDEQYF.

This clone was counted a single time. The chain recombines TRBV10-2 with TRBJ2-7, with D perhaps given as TRBD1 or TRBD2 (5 bases each). V gave up 7 bases and J gave up 0 bases, with 19 bases separating them. This CDR3 region has 16 residues. Germline CDR1 and CDR2: WSHSY and SAAADI. DNA of the CDR3: TGCGCCAGCAACCAACGGGACGGAAGTTACTCCTACGAGCAGTACTTC. Translation: CASNQRDGSYSYEQYF.